The clone carrying this T cell receptor beta chain appeared many times. Its specificity is not known. At one boundary the junction diverges from the germline segment, which might be a read error. This specimen comes from a study of identical twins. Notes on the study in general: Within cord blood, abundant beta clonotypes carried fewer insertions, but memory repertoires showed no such trend. In zero-insertion analyses, partial confounding could arise from invariant MAIT and iNKT cells. Twins' excess sharing was less marked for out-of-frame beta sequences.

TCRdb independently ran MiXCR on the 5' RACE reads; one entry per CDR3 protein. The sample has some 500,000 distinct CDR3 sequences; 14% are singletons. The CDR3 has 15 amino acids. Looked up from germline, CDR1 is LGHDT and CDR2 is YNNKEL (reference sequence). There were only healthy Caucasians among the donors. This sample was shared with a second study, whose subject was yellow fever vaccine responses in identical twins.

The chain is built from TRBV3-1 and TRBJ2-3; 10 bases fit TRBD1. This TCR was sampled from a woman between 18 and 29 years old in good health. Material: CD4+ T cells sorted from blood. Here the CDR3 reads CASSQAGQGTDTQYF. Written as DNA, the CDR3 is TGCGCCAGCAGCCAAGCGGGACAGGGGACAGATACGCAGTATTTT.